This T cell receptor beta chain was identified in a study of blood T cell repertoires in COVID-19. Turning to the study itself: PBMCs, B-cell-depleted T cells, or T cells were the source of the cDNA or gDNA that made up the material.

Germline V gene lookup returns CDR1 MNHEY and CDR2 SMNVEV (reference sequence). CDR3 size: 15 residues. V gave up 1 base and J gave up 4 bases; unmatched junction bases: 7. How the authors handled the data: Estimated nucleated cell counts came from reference gene primer amplification. The assay was immunoSEQ multiplex PCR, and TCRdb's table has in-frame clones only and misses some. D and trimming come from the DNA, and the V and J calls and clone size come from that table. The sample has roughly 180,000 clones; about four fifths are singletons. The study drew participants aged about 18 to 89 years from 24 US areas. Cohorts were determined from participant-reported clinical history.

The receptor was derived from a woman in her forties or fifties in a cohort exposed to, infected with or recovered from COVID-19 (not recorded which). The J gene is TRBJ2-7, the V gene TRBV27, with TRBD1 matching over 7 bases. Sequencing input: PBMCs or T cells enriched from blood (not recorded which). The CDR3, as DNA: TGTGCCAGCAGTTTATATGAAGGGGGCGGGTACGAGCAGTACTTC. It yields the protein CASSLYEGGGYEQYF.